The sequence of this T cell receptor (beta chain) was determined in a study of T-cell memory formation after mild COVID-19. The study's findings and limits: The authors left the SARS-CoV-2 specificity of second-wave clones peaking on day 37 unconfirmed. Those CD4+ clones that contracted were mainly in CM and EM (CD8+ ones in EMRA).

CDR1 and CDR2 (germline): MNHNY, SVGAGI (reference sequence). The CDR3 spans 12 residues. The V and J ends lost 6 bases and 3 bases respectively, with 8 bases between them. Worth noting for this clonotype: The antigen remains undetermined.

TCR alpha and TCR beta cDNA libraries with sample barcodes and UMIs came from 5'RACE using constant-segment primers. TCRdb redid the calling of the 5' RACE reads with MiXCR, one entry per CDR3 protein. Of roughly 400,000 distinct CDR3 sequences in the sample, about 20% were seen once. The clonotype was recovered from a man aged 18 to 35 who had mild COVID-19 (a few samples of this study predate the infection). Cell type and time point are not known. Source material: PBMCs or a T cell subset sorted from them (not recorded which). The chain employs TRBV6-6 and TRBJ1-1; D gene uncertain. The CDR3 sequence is CASRVWDTEAFF. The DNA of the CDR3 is TGTGCCAGCAGGGTGTGGGACACTGAAGCTTTCTTT.